Each of the 5 T cell receptor beta chains below was sequenced from the same sample in a study of T cells after yellow fever vaccination. TCRdb independently ran MiXCR on the 5' RACE reads; one entry per CDR3 protein. Of some 260,000 distinct CDR3 sequences in the sample, around 4.9% were seen once. Sequencing was performed on CD4+ T cells sorted from PBMCs, taken on the day of the yellow fever booster vaccination. These receptors all stem from a man younger than 35 who received the YFV17D yellow fever vaccine.

This clonotype was seen many times. The genes are TRBV7-2 and TRBJ2-5, with TRBD2 as a possible D gene (7 bases). The CDR3 covers 19 residues. Between the trimmed V and J ends, which lost 7 bases and 7 bases, there was a span of 34 bases. Germline V lookup: CDR1 SGHTA, CDR2 FQGNSA. The CDR3 DNA sequence: TGTGCCAGCACACCCCCAGGAGCTAGTACCGGGGGGCCTAAGAGGACCCAGTACTTC. Residues: CASTPPGASTGGPKRTQYF.

In its sample, this clonotype was seen a few times. V is TRBV7-6 and J is TRBJ1-1; D call uncertain. Germline assignment: CDR1 SGHVS and CDR2 FNYEAQ. V was pared by 7 bases and J by 8 bases, with 20 bases between. The CDR3 loop spans 14 amino acids. In DNA, the CDR3 is TGTGCCAGCATCGGTCTACGGGAGCCGAGGGAAGCTTTCTTT. Protein: CASIGLREPREAFF.

This clonotype was seen a few times. The V call is TRBV6-5, the J call TRBJ1-1, with a possible D match to TRBD1 (6 bases). Trimming left V 4 bases short and J 2 bases short, with 11 bases between. This CDR3 comprises 14 residues. The germline gives CDR1 MNHEY, CDR2 SVGAGI. The chain's CDR3 is CASSFRGSNTEAFF. The CDR3 DNA is TGTGCCAGCAGTTTTAGGGGGAGCAACACTGAAGCTTTCTTT.

This clonotype occurred a few times. The V gene is TRBV7-8, the J gene TRBJ1-5; D is possibly TRBD1 (6 bases). This CDR3 comprises 15 residues. With 1 base removed from V and 7 bases from J, the gap between germline ends came to 14 bases. The V gene's germline CDR1 is SGHVS and CDR2 FQNEAQ. The CDR3 sequence: CASSLEGGRGQPQHF. The DNA of the CDR3 is TGTGCCAGCAGCTTAGAAGGGGGGCGGGGGCAGCCCCAGCATTTT. Looking up the rest from reference TRBV7-8 and TRBJ1-5 gives the full variable domain: GAGVSQSPRYKVAKRGQDVALRCDPISGHVSLFWYQQALGQGPEFLTYFQNEAQLDKSGLPSDRFFAERPEGSVSTLKIQRTQQEDSAVYLCASSLEGGRGQPQHFGDGTRLSIL.

V gene TRBV7-9 combines with J gene TRBJ2-7; 9 bases agree with TRBD1. CDR1 SEHNR and CDR2 FQNEAQ come from the germline V gene (reference sequence). The V and J ends lost 6 bases and 1 base, in that order; junction bases with no gene match: 7. The CDR3 is 15 residues long. In DNA, the CDR3 is TGTGCCAGCAGAGAGGGCGGGACAGGGTCCTACGAGCAGTACTTC. It specifies CASREGGTGSYEQYF.